What follows are 28 T cell receptor beta chains derived from one specimen sequenced in a study of blood T cell repertoires in COVID-19. Using immunoSEQ multiplex PCR, the repertoire was profiled, and TCRdb retains in-frame clones only, with some absent. The table has about 140,000 clones, approximately 85% seen once. Sequencing was carried out using peripheral blood. Receptor source: a man in his sixties or seventies with acute or convalescent COVID-19.

This clone was observed a single time. The chain has TRBV5-1 and TRBJ1-1; 7 bases are a match to TRBD1. The ends lost 0 bases at V and 5 bases at J; junction bases unmatched: 7. The CDR3 runs 15 residues. From germline, CDR1 is SGHRS and CDR2 YFSETQ. This CDR3 reads CASSLEPTGVTEAFF. CDR3 sequence (DNA): TGCGCCAGCAGCTTGGAACCAACAGGGGTTACTGAAGCTTTCTTT.

The CDR3 bases are TGTGCCAGCAGCTTCGAGGGTGAGGCCTACAATGAGCAGTTCTTC. Residues: CASSFEGEAYNEQFF. This rearrangement joins TRBV5-4 to TRBJ2-1; possibly TRBD2 for D (5 bases). Germline V gene sequence: CDR1 SGHNT, CDR2 YYREEE (reference sequence). The V and J ends lost 2 bases and 2 bases respectively, with 11 bases between them. The CDR3 has 15 amino acids.

The chain joins TRBV3-1 (or the pseudogene TRBV3-2) to TRBJ1-2; 12 bases line up with TRBD1. There are 16 residues in the CDR3. Germline-derived CDR1 and CDR2 are LGHDT and YNNKEL (reference sequence). Trimming removed 0 bases from V and 7 bases from J; junction bases left unmatched: 6. The CDR3 region has the DNA TGTGCCAGCAGCCAAGAGTGGGACAGGGGGCGAGGTGGCTACACCTTC. Translated: CASSQEWDRGRGGYTF.

This clone was recorded only once. The CDR3 DNA follows: TGTGCCAGCAGACCCGGTGGGGGGGATGGCTACACCTTC. It encodes CASRPGGGDGYTF. This rearrangement joins TRBV6-6 to TRBJ1-2; D possibly corresponds to TRBD1 (5 bases). Germline CDR1 reads MNHNY; CDR2 reads SVGAGI (reference sequence). This CDR3 has 13 residues. Trimming removed 6 bases at V and 6 bases at J, with 14 bases between.

V gene TRBV6-5 combines with J gene TRBJ1-1; perhaps TRBD1 as D (6 bases). CDR1 is MNHEY, CDR2 SVGAGI, per germline. This CDR3 spans 14 amino acids. V was trimmed by 4 bases and J by 6 bases, leaving 15 bases between them. The chain's CDR3 is CASSSHGGGPEAFF. The CDR3 region has the DNA TGTGCCAGCAGTTCCCATGGGGGGGGCCCTGAAGCTTTCTTT.

This chain links TRBV5-1 with TRBJ2-1, with 12 bases fitting TRBD2. Germline V CDR1 and CDR2: SGHRS, YFSETQ. V gave up 4 bases and J gave up 3 bases; unmatched junction bases: 5. This CDR3 comprises 16 residues. Written as DNA, the CDR3 is TGCGCCAGCAGCCGGACGACTAGCGGGAGCTACAATGAGCAGTTCTTC. Translating it yields CASSRTTSGSYNEQFF.

J is TRBJ1-1 and V is TRBV3-1 (or the pseudogene TRBV3-2); 12 bases fit TRBD1. This CDR3 spans 15 amino acids. From germline, CDR1 is LGHDT and CDR2 YNNKEL (reference sequence). The ends lost 3 bases at V and 4 bases at J; junction bases unmatched: 3. CDR3 protein: CASSQMGQGATEAFF. CDR3 sequence (DNA): TGTGCCAGCAGCCAGATGGGACAGGGGGCCACTGAAGCTTTCTTT.

The rearrangement joins TRBV5-8 to TRBJ2-3; no firm D call. The ends were cut back, 0 bases at V and 1 base at J, with 21 bases in the middle. Germline CDR1 and CDR2: SGHTS and YDEGEE. CDR3 size: 19 residues. The CDR3 here is CASSLAVSSRPYGTDTQYF. CDR3 nucleotides: TGTGCCAGCAGCTTGGCCGTATCGTCGAGGCCCTACGGCACAGATACGCAGTATTTT.

V and J are TRBV11-2 and TRBJ2-1; D is possibly TRBD2 (6 bases). Per the germline V gene, CDR1 is SGHAT and CDR2 is FQNNGV. Trimming shortened V by 4 bases and J by 0 bases, and 16 bases separated the two germline ends. The CDR3 consists of 17 residues. In DNA form, the CDR3 reads TGTGCCAGCAGCTCGGCGGGAAAACAGAGCTCCTACAATGAGCAGTTCTTC. Protein sequence: CASSSAGKQSSYNEQFF.

The CDR3 DNA sequence: TGTGCCAGCAGTCGAAACGCAGTGAACACTGAAGCTTTCTTT. It encodes CASSRNAVNTEAFF. V is TRBV6-6 and J is TRBJ1-1, with D uncertain. Germline-derived CDR1 and CDR2 are MNHNY and SVGAGI (reference sequence). The CDR3 spans 14 residues. The V end lost 5 bases, the J end lost 0 bases, and 10 bases lay between the germline ends.

The chain is built from TRBV7-2 and TRBJ1-5; no reliable D call. V was trimmed by 5 bases and J by 0 bases, leaving 11 bases between them. The CDR3 totals 15 residues. Germline V lookup: CDR1 SGHTA, CDR2 FQGNSA. CDR3 residues: CASSPGGNSNQPQHF. For the CDR3, the DNA is TGTGCCAGCAGCCCCGGCGGGAATAGCAATCAGCCCCAGCATTTT. Variable domain in full (rest from reference TRBV7-2 and TRBJ1-5): GAGVSQSPSNKVTEKGKDVELRCDPISGHTALYWYRQSLGQGLEFLIYFQGNSAPDKSGLPSDRFSAERTGGSVSTLTIQRTQQEDSAVYLCASSPGGNSNQPQHFGDGTRLSIL.

The rearrangement links TRBV6-2 or TRBV6-3 to TRBJ2-5, with 8 positions matching TRBD2. The J segment lost 2 bases and the V segment lost 2 bases, leaving 16 bases of the junction unmatched. Germline V CDR1 and CDR2: MNHEY, SVGEGT. The CDR3 is made up of 19 amino acids. CDR3 residues: CASSYPASGPPGKQETQYF. CDR3 sequence (DNA): TGTGCCAGCAGTTACCCCGCTAGCGGGCCCCCGGGGAAGCAAGAGACCCAGTACTTC.

In its sample, this clone was seen a few times. The V call is TRBV27, the J call TRBJ1-2; TRBD1 aligns across 8 bases. Per the germline V gene, CDR1 is MNHEY and CDR2 is SMNVEV (reference sequence). Losses at the gene ends were 2 bases for V and 7 bases for J; bases not matched to a gene: 12. The CDR3 sequence is 16 residues long. In nucleotides, the CDR3 is TGTGCCAGCAGTTTACAAGGCAGGGGGCATGTTGGTGGCTACACCTTC. Residues: CASSLQGRGHVGGYTF.

The rearrangement joins TRBV7-3 to TRBJ2-3; 14 bases map to TRBD2. Germline CDR1 is SGHTA and CDR2 is FQGTGA. J was trimmed by 5 bases and V by 3 bases; bases with no gene match: 4. This CDR3 has 16 amino acids. For the CDR3, the DNA is TGTGCCAGCAGCTTCTCCGGGACTAGCGGGAGAGATACGCAGTATTTT. Amino acid sequence: CASSFSGTSGRDTQYF.

This clone has more than one count but fewer than ten. This rearrangement joins TRBV23-1 to TRBJ1-1; 8 nucleotides match TRBD1. TRBV23-1 is classed as an ORF, of uncertain function. The CDR3 length is 13 residues. V lost 2 bases and J lost 4; bases outside the gene matches: 0. As DNA, the CDR3 is TGCGCCAGCAGTCAAGGACAGGGCACTGAAGCTTTCTTT. Translation: CASSQGQGTEAFF.

The J gene is TRBJ1-5, the V gene TRBV10-2; tentatively, D is TRBD1 (5 bases). V was cut by 5 bases and J by 4 bases, with 15 bases left in between. CDR3 size: 15 residues. CDR1 is WSHSY, CDR2 SAAADI, per germline. In DNA, the CDR3 is TGCGCCAGCAGTCGGAGCCAGGGTGGAAATCAGCCCCAGCATTTT. This translates into CASSRSQGGNQPQHF.

This sequence joins TRBV12-5 and TRBJ2-7; 9 nucleotides match TRBD1. This CDR3 comprises 16 residues. Trimming removed 0 bases from V and 2 bases from J; junction bases left unmatched: 5. The germline gives CDR1 LGHNT, CDR2 FRNRAP. CDR3 loop: CASGLVGDRDAYEQYF. The CDR3 bases are TGTGCTAGTGGTTTGGTTGGGGACAGGGACGCCTACGAGCAGTACTTC.

The chain carries TRBV28 and TRBJ2-5, with 12 bases identical to TRBD2. The CDR3 contains 14 residues. The germline CDR1 and CDR2 sequences are MDHEN and SYDVKM. V lost 6 bases to trimming and J lost 4 bases; unmatched junction nucleotides: 3. The CDR3 protein is CASSPGLAGETQYF. In DNA form, the CDR3 reads TGTGCCAGCAGCCCGGGACTAGCGGGAGAGACCCAGTACTTC.

V usage is TRBV18 and J usage is TRBJ1-1; possible D gene TRBD1, 5 bases. Germline V lookup: CDR1 KGHSH, CDR2 LQKENI. The ends were cut back, 2 bases at V and 1 base at J, with 17 bases in the middle. This CDR3 has 17 amino acids. The DNA for the CDR3 is TGTGCCAGCTCACCAAGACAGCCCGATATCTCGAACACTGAAGCTTTCTTT. It is translated as CASSPRQPDISNTEAFF.

V is TRBV2 and J is TRBJ1-6, with 8 positions matching TRBD1. The V and J ends lost 6 bases and 6 bases, in that order; junction bases with no gene match: 4. The germline gives CDR1 SNHLY, CDR2 FYNNEI. This CDR3 region has 14 residues. The CDR3 region is CASRTDRANSPLHF. The CDR3 nucleotides read TGTGCCAGCAGGACGGACAGGGCTAATTCACCCCTCCACTTT.

The J gene is TRBJ1-2, the V gene TRBV10-1; the D gene is possibly TRBD1 (5 bases). The CDR3 is 13 residues long. The V end lost 3 bases, the J end lost 4 bases, and 9 bases lay between the germline ends. Germline loops: CDR1 WNHNN, CDR2 SYGVQD (reference sequence). The DNA for the CDR3 is TGCGCCAGCAGTGAATCCAGGGTCTATGGCTACACCTTC. Amino acid sequence: CASSESRVYGYTF.

This clone was counted between two and nine times. V is TRBV7-6 and J is TRBJ1-5; no clear D. V lost 1 base to trimming and J lost 1 base, with 11 bases between them. This CDR3 is built from 16 residues. CDR1 is SGHVS, CDR2 FNYEAQ, per germline. The CDR3 here is CASSLGSGESNQPQHF. CDR3 bases: TGTGCCAGCAGCTTAGGATCCGGGGAAAGCAATCAGCCCCAGCATTTT.

This chain uses TRBV3-1 (or the pseudogene TRBV3-2) with TRBJ2-1, with TRBD2 matching 12 bases. The J segment lost 7 bases and the V segment lost 4 bases, leaving 2 bases of the junction unmatched. From germline, CDR1 is LGHDT and CDR2 YNNKEL (reference sequence). The CDR3 runs 14 residues. CDR3 region: CASSLGLAGNEQFF. The DNA for the CDR3 is TGTGCCAGCAGCCTTGGACTAGCGGGGAATGAGCAGTTCTTC.

The chain has TRBV28 and TRBJ1-1; D is unclear. Trimming left V 8 bases short and J 10 bases short, with 23 bases between. Germline values: CDR1 MDHEN, CDR2 SYDVKM. This CDR3 region has 14 residues. The CDR3 DNA sequence: TGTGCCAGCTCCATCACGAGGGAGAACACTAGAGCTTTCTTT. Amino acid sequence: CASSITRENTRAFF.

The chain joins TRBV5-1 to TRBJ2-1, with 11 bases identical to TRBD2. This CDR3 is built from 19 residues. Germline V gene lookup returns CDR1 SGHRS and CDR2 YFSETQ. The junction had 13 bases not matched to a gene; V was cut back by 0 bases and J by 5 bases. This chain's CDR3 is CASSLAVNLAGGKHNEQFF. The DNA for the CDR3 is TGCGCCAGCAGCTTGGCCGTTAATCTAGCGGGGGGAAAGCACAATGAGCAGTTCTTC.

This chain links TRBV5-4 with TRBJ2-5; possibly TRBD2 for D (6 bases). The germline CDR1 and CDR2 sequences are SGHNT and YYREEE (reference sequence). With 3 bases removed from V and 5 bases from J, the gap between germline ends came to 8 bases. CDR3 length: 12 amino acids. The chain's CDR3 is CASSYRGETQYF. The CDR3 DNA reads as TGTGCCAGCAGCTACCGGGGGGAGACCCAGTACTTC.

The rearrangement uses TRBV9 and TRBJ2-1, with TRBD1 matching over 7 bases. V was clipped by 1 base and J by 7 bases; unmatched bases: 8. The germline CDR1 and CDR2 sequences are SGDLS and YYNGEE. The length of the CDR3 is 15 residues. CDR3 in DNA: TGTGCCAGCAGCGTAAGACAGGGAAAGGGAAATGAGCAGTTCTTC. Its protein is CASSVRQGKGNEQFF.

This chain connects TRBV5-4 to TRBJ2-7, with D maybe TRBD2 (6 bases). The CDR3 is 13 residues long. Trimming shortened V by 0 bases and J by 6 bases, and 10 bases separated the two germline ends. Germline-derived CDR1 and CDR2 are SGHNT and YYREEE (reference sequence). CDR3 amino acids: CASSLAGGFEQYF. The CDR3 DNA sequence: TGTGCCAGCAGCTTGGCCGGGGGATTCGAGCAGTACTTC.